In its sample, the clone carrying this T cell receptor (beta chain) was seen a few times. As yet, its antigen is unknown. Reasons for excluding patients were uncontrolled infection, other autoimmune disease, pregnancy or lactation. What was amplified from RNA transcripts were TCR beta CDR3 regions. The primer set for the first-round RT-PCR of the TCR CDR3 was HTBI. TCRdb passed the multiplex PCR reads through MiXCR, listing each CDR3 protein once. The data hold a few hundred thousand distinct CDR3 sequences, with under 25% observed a single time. This entry belongs to a study of T cells in Graves' hyperthyroidism and ophthalmopathy. V shed 2 bases and J shed 7 bases, with 12 bases lying between them. This CDR3 region has 13 residues. Looked up from germline, CDR1 is MNHNS and CDR2 is SASEGT. Study findings and constraints: Blood also contained most expanded thyroid clonotypes above 0.001.

Material for sequencing was blood. The sequence came from a man in his late teens or twenties with Graves' hyperthyroidism. This chain joins TRBV6-1 and TRBJ2-7; no clear D gene. This chain's CDR3 is CASSESPNREQYF. The CDR3, as DNA: TGTGCCAGCAGTGAAAGCCCCAACCGGGAGCAGTACTTC.